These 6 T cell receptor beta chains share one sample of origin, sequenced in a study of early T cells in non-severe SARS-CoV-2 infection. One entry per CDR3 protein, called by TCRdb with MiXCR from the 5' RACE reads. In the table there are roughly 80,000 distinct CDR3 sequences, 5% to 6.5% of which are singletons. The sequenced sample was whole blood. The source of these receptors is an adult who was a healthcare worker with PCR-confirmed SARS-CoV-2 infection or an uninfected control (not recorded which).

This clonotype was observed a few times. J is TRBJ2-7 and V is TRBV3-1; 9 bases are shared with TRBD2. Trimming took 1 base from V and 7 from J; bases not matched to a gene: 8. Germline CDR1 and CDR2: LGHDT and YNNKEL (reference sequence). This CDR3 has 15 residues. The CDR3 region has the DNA TGTGCCAGCAGCCAAGGGATAGCGGGAGTGAAGGAGCAGTACTTC. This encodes CASSQGIAGVKEQYF.

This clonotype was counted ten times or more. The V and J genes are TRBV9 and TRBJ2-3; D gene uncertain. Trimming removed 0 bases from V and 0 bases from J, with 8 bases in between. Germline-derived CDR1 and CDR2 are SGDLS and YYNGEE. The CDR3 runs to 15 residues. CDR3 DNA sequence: TGTGCCAGCAGCGTAGCTACTATAAGCACAGATACGCAGTATTTT. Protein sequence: CASSVATISTDTQYF. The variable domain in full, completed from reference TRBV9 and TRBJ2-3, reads DSGVTQTPKHLITATGQRVTLRCSPRSGDLSVYWYQQSLDQGLQFLIQYYNGEERAKGNILERFSAQQFPDLHSELNLSSLELGDSALYFCASSVATISTDTQYFGPGTRLTVL.

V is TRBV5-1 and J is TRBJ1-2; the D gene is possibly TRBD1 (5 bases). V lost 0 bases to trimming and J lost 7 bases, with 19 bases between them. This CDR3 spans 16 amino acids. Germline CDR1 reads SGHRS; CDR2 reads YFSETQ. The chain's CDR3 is CASSLGNLGTDSGYTF. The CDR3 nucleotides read TGCGCCAGCAGCTTGGGAAATCTTGGGACGGATTCTGGCTACACCTTC. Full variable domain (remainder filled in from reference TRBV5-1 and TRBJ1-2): KAGVTQTPRYLIKTRGQQVTLSCSPISGHRSVSWYQQTPGQGLQFLFEYFSETQRNKGNFPGRFSGRQFSNSRSEMNVSTLELGDSALYLCASSLGNLGTDSGYTFGSGTRLTVV.

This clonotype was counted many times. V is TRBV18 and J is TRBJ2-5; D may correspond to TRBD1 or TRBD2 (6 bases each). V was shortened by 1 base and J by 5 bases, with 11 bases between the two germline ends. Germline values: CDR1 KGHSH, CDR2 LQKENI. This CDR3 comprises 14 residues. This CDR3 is CASSPRVGGETQYF. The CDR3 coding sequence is TGTGCCAGCTCACCACGAGTAGGGGGGGAGACCCAGTACTTC.

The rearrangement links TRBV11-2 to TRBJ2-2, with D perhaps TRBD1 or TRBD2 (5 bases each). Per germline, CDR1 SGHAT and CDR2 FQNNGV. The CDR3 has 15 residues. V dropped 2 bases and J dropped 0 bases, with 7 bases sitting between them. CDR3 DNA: TGTGCCAGCAGCTTAAGAGGGGCGAACACCGGGGAGCTGTTTTTT. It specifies CASSLRGANTGELFF.

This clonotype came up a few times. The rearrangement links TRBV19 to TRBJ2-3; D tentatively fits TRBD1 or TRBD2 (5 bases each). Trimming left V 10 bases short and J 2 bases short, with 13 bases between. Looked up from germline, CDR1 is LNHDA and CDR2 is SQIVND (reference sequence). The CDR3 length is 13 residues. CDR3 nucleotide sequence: TGTGCCACCAGGGACCCTGACACAGATACGCAGTATTTT. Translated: CATRDPDTDTQYF.